The 14 T cell receptor beta chains presented below share a single source sample, sequenced in a study of T cells expressing NK-cell markers. TCRdb re-called the 5' RACE reads, yielding one record per CDR3 amino acid sequence without DNA. This sample's table has approximately 440,000 distinct CDR3 sequences. What was sequenced was blood T cells: a sorted CD56 or NKG2C T cell subset, CD4+ or CD8+ T cells, or bulk PBMC T cells (not recorded which). Every receptor here comes from a woman aged 45-65 years in good health.

The rearrangement joins TRBV12-5 to TRBJ2-5; TCRdb's D call of TRBD1 is untestable without DNA. CDR1 is LGHNT, CDR2 FRNRAP, per germline. The CDR3 has 14 residues. The CDR3 sequence is CASGAGTGQETQYF.

The CDR3 sequence is CSAQNPGSYNEQFF. The chain has TRBV20-1 and TRBJ2-1; TCRdb's D call of TRBD1 is untestable without DNA. The germline V gene encodes CDR1 DFQATT and CDR2 SNEGSKA (reference sequence). The CDR3 is 14 residues long.

The chain employs TRBV7-6 and TRBJ2-1; checking the TCRdb D call of TRBD1 is not possible without DNA. Germline CDR1 SGHVS, CDR2 FNYEAQ. This CDR3 is built from 15 residues. The CDR3 spells CASSSLGGPGDEQFF.

The V and J genes are TRBV6-2 or TRBV6-3 and TRBJ1-5. Germline V gene data show CDR1 as MNHEY and CDR2 as SVGEGT. This CDR3 is 15 amino acids long. The CDR3 sequence: CASSYSLVDNQPQHF.

The V gene is TRBV12-3 or TRBV12-4, the J gene TRBJ2-1; TCRdb indicates TRBD2, and absent DNA this call remains unverified. The CDR3 length is 13 residues. The CDR3 protein is CAGGTSDRGEQFF.

The chain combines TRBV12-3 or TRBV12-4 with TRBJ1-1; TCRdb reports TRBD1, a call that lacks DNA to check it against. The length of the CDR3 is 16 residues. The CDR3 region is CASSWGTGWMNTEAFF.

The V call is TRBV10-3, the J call TRBJ1-2; the TRBD1 assignment by TCRdb is unverifiable without DNA. This CDR3 region has 15 residues. CDR1 is ENHRY and CDR2 is SYGVKD in the germline V gene. The CDR3 region is CAISVGGVANYGYTF.

The gene calls are TRBV11-1 and TRBJ1-1. Germline CDR1 reads SGHAT; CDR2 reads FQDESV (reference sequence). The CDR3 totals 12 residues. CDR3: CASRPGNGVAFF.

The rearrangement links TRBV9 to TRBJ2-1; checking the TCRdb D call of TRBD2 is not possible without DNA. Germline lookup yields CDR1 SGDLS and CDR2 YYNGEE. The CDR3 covers 15 residues. CDR3: CASSARTARGNEQFF.

The chain recombines TRBV10-3 with TRBJ2-5. CDR3 length equals 12 residues. From germline, CDR1 is ENHRY and CDR2 SYGVKD. CDR3 amino acids: CAISDGEETQYF.

This chain connects TRBV20-1 to TRBJ2-1; TCRdb's D call of TRBD1 is untestable without DNA. The CDR3 has 13 amino acids. Germline V gene sequence: CDR1 DFQATT, CDR2 SNEGSKA (reference sequence). The chain's CDR3 is CSALGTGGYEQFF.

The chain recombines TRBV24-1 with TRBJ2-1; TCRdb proposes TRBD1, but this gene call is untestable without DNA. The CDR3 length is 12 residues. Per germline, CDR1 KGHDR and CDR2 SFDVKD. This CDR3 is CASQGLGNEQFF.

The CDR3 spells CASSLEGRGSGETQYF. The chain joins TRBV5-1 to TRBJ2-5; TCRdb outputs TRBD1, but without DNA this stays unchecked. Germline-derived CDR1 and CDR2 are SGHRS and YFSETQ. The CDR3 loop spans 16 amino acids.

The chain combines TRBV10-3 with TRBJ2-3; TCRdb lists TRBD2, though no DNA is available to test this call. Germline V lookup: CDR1 ENHRY, CDR2 SYGVKD. CDR3 length: 17 residues. The CDR3 reads CAISDPGSGRAGDTQYF.